These 23 T cell receptor beta chains originate from one sample sequenced in a study of chemoradiotherapy in HPV16-positive cancers (dated by TCRdb to 2022 to 2024). Preparation of the library involved the immunoSEQ multiplex PCR assay. TCRdb obtained this table from immuneACCESS and retained in-frame rearrangements with V and J assigned. These tables miss some clones; where compared with another copy, unresolved V genes account for less than half of the shortfall, and the remainder is unexplained. The sample includes under 5,500 clones, with roughly 91% observed a single time. Jointly, the top ten make up approximately 3% of the sample. Sequencing was performed on tumor tissue, taken from a patient who underwent chemoradiotherapy. The receptors stem from a human donor with HPV-associated anogenital cancer.

The genes are TRBV5-6 and TRBJ1-1; D gene unclear. Germline assignment: CDR1 SGHDT and CDR2 YYEEEE. V was pared by 4 bases and J by 1 base, with 8 bases between. This CDR3 has 13 amino acids. The CDR3 bases are TGTGCCAGCAGCCTCGACGCGAACACTGAAGCTTTCTTT. It encodes CASSLDANTEAFF.

The CDR3 bases are TGTGCCAGCAGCGAGGGACTACAAAATGAGCAGTTCTTC. Encoded protein: CASSEGLQNEQFF. The chain links TRBV7-2 to TRBJ2-1; 7 nucleotides agree with TRBD2. The CDR3 is 13 amino acids. V lost 5 bases and J lost 7; bases outside the gene matches: 5. Germline V CDR1 and CDR2: SGHTA, FQGNSA.

This chain links TRBV6-6 with TRBJ2-3; 8 bases are a match to TRBD1. The CDR3 totals 15 residues. V dropped 8 bases and J dropped 6; count of bases not matched to a gene: 13. Germline V gene data show CDR1 as MNHNY and CDR2 as SVGAGI (reference sequence). CDR3 residues: CASSLEAGGSDTQYF. In nucleotides, the CDR3 is TGTGCCAGCTCTCTTGAGGCAGGGGGCTCGGATACGCAGTATTTT.

The CDR3 sequence: CATGSSTEAFF. The CDR3 region has the DNA TGTGCCACAGGCAGCTCCACTGAAGCTTTCTTT. This chain uses TRBV19 with TRBJ1-1, with no clear D. The CDR3 is made up of 11 amino acids. Trimming left V 10 bases short and J 4 bases short, with 10 bases between. Germline CDR1 is LNHDA and CDR2 is SQIVND (reference sequence).

This sequence joins TRBV5-6 and TRBJ2-7; TRBD2 matches 10 bases. CDR3 length: 14 amino acids. Per germline, CDR1 SGHDT and CDR2 YYEEEE. V lost 4 bases and J lost 5; bases outside the gene matches: 6. This CDR3 is CASSRTGTSDEQYF. In DNA, the CDR3 is TGTGCCAGCAGCCGTACCGGGACTAGCGACGAGCAGTACTTC.

The sample holds one count of this clone. The rearrangement joins TRBV5-1 to TRBJ2-6; TRBD1 matches 7 bases. The CDR3 sequence is 16 residues long. The V gene's germline CDR1 is SGHRS and CDR2 YFSETQ. V trimming: 0 bases; J trimming: 6 bases; junction bases outside the gene matches: 6. The CDR3: CASSLEGGGAANVLTF. The CDR3 coding sequence is TGCGCCAGCAGCTTGGAAGGGGGCGGTGCGGCCAACGTCCTGACTTTC. Using reference TRBV5-1 and TRBJ2-6 for the parts outside the CDR3, the full variable domain is KAGVTQTPRYLIKTRGQQVTLSCSPISGHRSVSWYQQTPGQGLQFLFEYFSETQRNKGNFPGRFSGRQFSNSRSEMNVSTLELGDSALYLCASSLEGGGAANVLTFGAGSRLTVL.

V and J are TRBV21-1 and TRBJ1-2. TRBV21-1 is termed a pseudogene. CDR3 size: 16 residues. The CDR3 DNA sequence: TGTGCCAGCAGCAGGGGGAAGGAAAGGACTAACTATGGCTACACCTTC. It yields the protein CASSRGKERTNYGYTF.

The J gene is TRBJ1-4, the V gene TRBV28; no firm D call. There are 14 residues in the CDR3. The V gene lost 7 bases and the J gene lost 10 bases, with 19 bases spanning the gap. CDR1 and CDR2 from the germline V gene are MDHEN and SYDVKM. CDR3 residues: CASTTDSPRGKLFF. CDR3 bases: TGTGCCAGCACCACGGACTCACCACGGGGAAAACTGTTTTTT.

V usage is TRBV7-8 and J usage is TRBJ1-5; tentative D call: TRBD1 (5 bases). V shed 0 bases and J shed 1 base, with 13 bases lying between them. Germline values: CDR1 SGHVS, CDR2 FQNEAQ. The CDR3 is 17 amino acids. The CDR3 spells CASSLAFGASSNQPQHF. Written as DNA, the CDR3 is TGTGCCAGCAGCTTAGCGTTCGGGGCGTCAAGCAATCAGCCCCAGCATTTT.

This chain joins TRBV30 and TRBJ1-3; D is unresolved. Germline CDR1 and CDR2: GTSNPN and SVGIG (reference sequence). This CDR3 is 11 amino acids long. V lost 3 bases to trimming and J lost 9 bases, with 9 bases between them. CDR3 loop: CAWREGGTIYF. The CDR3 coding sequence is TGTGCCTGGAGAGAGGGTGGCACCATATATTTT.

The V and J genes are TRBV6-5 and TRBJ2-5; D may be TRBD1 or TRBD2 (5 bases each). The CDR3 sequence is 16 residues long. Trimming cost V 1 base and J 4 bases, with 16 bases left between them. The germline gives CDR1 MNHEY, CDR2 SVGAGI. CDR3 sequence: CASSYFDPGAGETQYF. CDR3 in DNA: TGTGCCAGCAGTTACTTCGACCCCGGGGCTGGAGAGACCCAGTACTTC.

V and J are TRBV7-2 and TRBJ2-1, with a weak D call TRBD1 (7 bases). The CDR3 extends over 13 amino acids. V was cut by 2 bases and J by 15 bases, with 17 bases left in between. Per the germline V gene, CDR1 is SGHTA and CDR2 is FQGNSA. CDR3 protein: CASSLLGGRGVFF. CDR3 DNA sequence: TGTGCCAGCAGCTTACTAGGAGGCAGGGGGGTGTTCTTC.

The CDR3 reads CASSSYPPTSSRGSNQPQHF. The CDR3 coding sequence is TGTGCCAGCAGTTCATATCCGCCGACGTCGAGCCGCGGCAGCAATCAGCCCCAGCATTTT. The chain employs TRBV27 and TRBJ1-5; D gene uncertain. The CDR3 sequence is 20 residues long. Trimming took 4 bases from V and 1 from J, leaving 26 bases between them. The germline V gene encodes CDR1 MNHEY and CDR2 SMNVEV (reference sequence).

Here the CDR3 reads CASSLRAQETQYF. DNA of the CDR3: TGCGCCAGCAGCTTGAGAGCACAAGAGACCCAGTACTTC. The chain is built from TRBV5-1 and TRBJ2-5; no definite D call. CDR3 size: 13 residues. CDR1 and CDR2 (germline): SGHRS, YFSETQ. V gave up 1 base and J gave up 2 bases, with 6 bases separating them.

The chain employs TRBV4-3 and TRBJ2-2; 7 bases map to TRBD2. V trimming: 0 bases; J trimming: 6 bases; junction bases outside the gene matches: 10. Germline V lookup: CDR1 LGHNA, CDR2 YSLEER. The CDR3 contains 17 residues. The CDR3: CASSQDIAGVQSGELFF. The CDR3 nucleotides read TGCGCCAGCAGCCAAGATATTGCGGGGGTACAGTCCGGGGAGCTGTTTTTT.

A single count supports this clone. This chain uses TRBV5-4 with TRBJ2-6, with 13 bases aligning to TRBD2. The germline V gene has CDR1 SGHNT and CDR2 YYREEE (reference sequence). V shed 4 bases and J 4 bases; nucleotides not matched to a gene: 8. The CDR3 is 18 residues long. The CDR3 protein is CASSPGLAGAGGANVLTF. DNA for the CDR3: TGTGCCAGCAGCCCAGGACTAGCGGGAGCTGGAGGGGCCAACGTCCTGACTTTC.

The chain employs TRBV12-5 and TRBJ2-3, with TRBD1 identical over 8 bases. CDR1 is LGHNT, CDR2 FRNRAP, per germline. The CDR3 covers 16 residues. With 0 bases clipped from V and 3 bases from J, the junction kept 5 bases outside the gene matches. The CDR3 DNA sequence: TGTGCTAGTGGTTTGGTACAGGGGGGCCGGACAGATACGCAGTATTTT. Encoded protein: CASGLVQGGRTDTQYF.

This chain links TRBV19 with TRBJ2-3; D is unclear. There are 13 residues in the CDR3. Deletions cut 4 bases from V and 10 bases from J, with 15 bases between. Looked up from germline, CDR1 is LNHDA and CDR2 is SQIVND (reference sequence). The CDR3 nucleotides read TGTGCCAGTAGTAACGCCCTTGAGACGGCGCAGTATTTT. Its protein product is CASSNALETAQYF.

This clone has a single count. V is TRBV4-1 and J is TRBJ1-5, with D uncertain. The CDR3 has 13 amino acids. The V end lost 0 bases, the J end lost 3 bases, and 3 bases lay between the germline ends. Germline CDR1 and CDR2: MGHRA and YSYEKL. CDR3 region: CASSQDPNQPQHF. In DNA, the CDR3 is TGCGCCAGCAGCCAAGATCCCAATCAGCCCCAGCATTTT.

This clone has just one count. The chain combines TRBV7-8 with TRBJ1-5, with 7 bases identical to TRBD1. V lost 5 bases to trimming and J lost 0 bases; unmatched junction nucleotides: 4. CDR1 is SGHVS, CDR2 FQNEAQ, per germline. The CDR3 runs to 15 residues. CDR3 sequence: CASSRGQHSNQPQHF. The DNA of the CDR3 is TGTGCCAGCAGCCGGGGACAGCATAGCAATCAGCCCCAGCATTTT.

The chain is built from TRBV9 and TRBJ2-2; the match to TRBD1 covers 9 bases. CDR3 size: 15 residues. Germline assignment: CDR1 SGDLS and CDR2 YYNGEE. Trimming cost V 4 bases and J 6 bases; bases outside gene matches: 7. The CDR3, as DNA: TGTGCCAGCAGCCCGCGGACAGGGGACGCCGGGGAGCTGTTTTTT. Encoded protein: CASSPRTGDAGELFF. Based on the CDR3 plus reference TRBV9 and TRBJ2-2, the full variable domain is DSGVTQTPKHLITATGQRVTLRCSPRSGDLSVYWYQQSLDQGLQFLIQYYNGEERAKGNILERFSAQQFPDLHSELNLSSLELGDSALYFCASSPRTGDAGELFFGEGSRLTVL.

This chain connects TRBV7-6 to TRBJ2-7; 8 bases match TRBD1. Trimming took 1 base from V and 2 from J; bases not matched to a gene: 7. CDR1 SGHVS and CDR2 FNYEAQ come from the germline V gene. The CDR3 is 16 amino acids. The DNA of the CDR3 is TGTGCCAGCAGCTTAGAATCGGGACAGGCGGCCTACGAGCAGTACTTC. This gives the protein CASSLESGQAAYEQYF.

The chain carries TRBV11-3 and TRBJ2-2, with D possibly TRBD2 on 6 matching bases. The CDR3 covers 15 residues. Trimming shortened V by 3 bases and J by 6 bases, and 14 bases separated the two germline ends. Germline V lookup: CDR1 SGHNT, CDR2 YENEEA. The DNA of the CDR3 is TGTGCCAGCAGCTTGGGGAGATGGGGGGCCGGGGAGCTGTTTTTT. It translates to CASSLGRWGAGELFF.